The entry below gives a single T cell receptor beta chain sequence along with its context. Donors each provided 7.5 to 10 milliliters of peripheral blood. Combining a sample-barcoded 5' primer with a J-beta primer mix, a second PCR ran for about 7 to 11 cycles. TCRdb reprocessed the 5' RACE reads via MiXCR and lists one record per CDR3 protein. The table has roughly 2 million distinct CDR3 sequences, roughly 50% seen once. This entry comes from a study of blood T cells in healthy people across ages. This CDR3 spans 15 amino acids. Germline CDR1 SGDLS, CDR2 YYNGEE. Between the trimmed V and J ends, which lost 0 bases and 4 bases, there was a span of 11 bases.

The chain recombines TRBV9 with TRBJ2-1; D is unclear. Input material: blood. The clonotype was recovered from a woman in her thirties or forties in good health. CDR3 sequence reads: CASSVGQILYNEQFF. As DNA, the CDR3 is TGTGCCAGCAGCGTAGGCCAGATCCTATACAATGAGCAGTTCTTC.